This TCR beta chain was found in a study of long-term antiretroviral therapy in people with HIV. The study, taken as a whole, reports: Sampling of blood ran from the mid-2000s to the late 2010s, and older ART regimens were possibly in use.

Every specimen provided roughly 1-10 million cryopreserved PBMC before DNA extraction took place. They ran version v3.0 of the immunoSEQ assay at survey level. The protocol was immunoSEQ multiplex PCR, while the TCRdb copy is restricted to in-frame clones and leaves out a portion. The sample contains 20,000 to 25,000 clones, around three quarters of which appear only once. Deletions cut 8 bases from V and 6 bases from J, with 13 bases between. Germline values: CDR1 GTSNPN, CDR2 SVGIG (reference sequence). This CDR3 is 11 amino acids long. The sample holds one count of this clone. Its matching antigen is unknown.

The specimen comprised unsorted PBMCs, sampled 2.9 years after starting antiretroviral therapy. The sequence came from a woman aged 25 to 39 with HIV. This chain joins TRBV30 and TRBJ1-2; D is unclear. The CDR3 DNA reads as TGTGCCCGGGCCATCGCGAATGGCTACACCTTC. Its protein is CARAIANGYTF.